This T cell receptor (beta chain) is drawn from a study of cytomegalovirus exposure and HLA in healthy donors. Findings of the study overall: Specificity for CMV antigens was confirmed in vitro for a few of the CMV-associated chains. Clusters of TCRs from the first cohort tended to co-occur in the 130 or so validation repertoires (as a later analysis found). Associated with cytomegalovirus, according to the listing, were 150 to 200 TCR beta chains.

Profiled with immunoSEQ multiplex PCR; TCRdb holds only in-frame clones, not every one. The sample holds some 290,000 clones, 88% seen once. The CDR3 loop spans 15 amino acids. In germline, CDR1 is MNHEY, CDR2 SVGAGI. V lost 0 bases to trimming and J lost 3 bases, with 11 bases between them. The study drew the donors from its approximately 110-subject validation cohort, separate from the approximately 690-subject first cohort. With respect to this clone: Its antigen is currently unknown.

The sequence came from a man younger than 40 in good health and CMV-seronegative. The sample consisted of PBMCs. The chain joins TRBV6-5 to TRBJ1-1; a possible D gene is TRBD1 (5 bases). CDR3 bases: TGTGCCAGCAGTTACTCGACAGTGGGGTACACTGAAGCTTTCTTT. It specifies CASSYSTVGYTEAFF.